This is a list of T cell receptor beta chains from one sample in a study of identical twins. Each CDR3 protein gets one entry after TCRdb re-called the 5' RACE reads with MiXCR. This sample has hundreds of thousands of distinct CDR3 sequences, with roughly 12% found just once. The data were also submitted as part of a second study, on yellow fever vaccine responses in identical twins.

The specimen sequenced was CD8+ T cells sorted from blood. The receptors were gathered from a woman younger than 30 in good health. The CDR3 runs from the conserved cysteine through the conserved F or W. D genes are given only for firm matches. Part of the rows lack a size; the others show once, few, many or a class for expanded clones.

d_call,v_call,clone_size,j_call,cdr3_nt,cdr3_aa
.,TRBV7-6,few,TRBJ1-4,TGTGCCAGGGGTGAAAAACTGTTTTTT,CARGEKLFF
.,TRBV19,.,TRBJ1-1,TGTGCCAGTAGTATAGGGGACGGAGACACTGAAGCTTTCTTT,CASSIGDGDTEAFF
.,TRBV28,.,TRBJ1-6,TGTGCCAGCCTTCTGGGGGGCGGCTCACCCCTCCACTTT,CASLLGGGSPLHF
.,TRBV4-1,few,TRBJ1-1,TGCGCCAGCAGCCAAGCAGCCAAATCGGAAAACACTGAAGCTTTCTTT,CASSQAAKSENTEAFF
TRBD1,TRBV12-3/TRBV12-4,.,TRBJ2-2,TGTGCCAGCAGTTCCTCGGGACAGGGACGAGAGCTGTTTTTT,CASSSSGQGRELFF
.,TRBV19,few,TRBJ2-3,TGTGCCAGTAGTATCGTTCTAGTACACGCAGATACGCAGTATTTT,CASSIVLVHADTQYF
.,TRBV10-1,.,TRBJ2-2,TGCGCCAGCAGTGCAGACTACACCGGGGAGCTGTTTTTT,CASSADYTGELFF
.,TRBV27,few,TRBJ2-1,TGTGCCAGCAGTTTGGGGGAGGGGGGTGAGCAGTTCTTC,CASSLGEGGEQFF
.,TRBV28,many,TRBJ2-1,TGTGCCAGCAGTCCAGGGGCCAATGAGCAGTTCTTC,CASSPGANEQFF
TRBD1,TRBV29-1,.,TRBJ2-5,TGCAGCGTTGAGGGGGACAGGGGAAACCAAGAGACCCAGTACTTC,CSVEGDRGNQETQYF
TRBD1,TRBV10-2,few,TRBJ1-1,TGCGCCAGCAGTGAGGAGGCAGGGGGCTACACTGAAGCTTTCTTT,CASSEEAGGYTEAFF
.,TRBV19,.,TRBJ1-2,TGTGCCAGTAGTATAGCCACAGGGTACTATGGCTACACCTTC,CASSIATGYYGYTF
.,TRBV11-2,few,TRBJ2-2,TGTGCCAGCAGCTTACGGGGGGCCAAGTACACCGGGGAGCTGTTTTTT,CASSLRGAKYTGELFF
.,TRBV6-5,few,TRBJ2-2,TGTGCCAGCAGTTACGGCCAAACCGGGGAGCTGTTTTTT,CASSYGQTGELFF
.,TRBV4-1,.,TRBJ2-5,TGCGCCAGCAGCCAAGACACGGGATTTGAAGAGACCCAGTACTTC,CASSQDTGFEETQYF
.,TRBV12-3/TRBV12-4,many,TRBJ1-2,TGTGCCAGCAGTTCCCAGGGTGACTATGGCTACACCTTC,CASSSQGDYGYTF
TRBD2,TRBV10-2,.,TRBJ2-3,TGCGCCACCTTTAGCGGGAGGGCCGCAGATACGCAGTATTTT,CATFSGRAADTQYF
.,TRBV15,.,TRBJ2-1,TGTGCCACCAGCAGGAAAGGCGATGAGCAGTTCTTC,CATSRKGDEQFF
TRBD1,TRBV2,.,TRBJ1-4,TGTGCCAGCAGTGCGGGACAGCAGGCAACTAATGAAAAACTGTTTTTT,CASSAGQQATNEKLFF
.,TRBV11-3,.,TRBJ1-1,TGTGCCAGCAGGATGAGGGGCGTGAACACTGAAGCTTTCTTT,CASRMRGVNTEAFF
TRBD1,TRBV7-6,.,TRBJ2-1,TGTGCCAGCAGCCTGAGTACAGGGGCGAAGAACAATGAGCAGTTCTTC,CASSLSTGAKNNEQFF
.,TRBV12-3/TRBV12-4,many,TRBJ2-5,TGTGCCAGCAACCCCCCCGGGCAAGAGACCCAGTACTTC,CASNPPGQETQYF
.,TRBV7-3,few,TRBJ2-5,TGTGCCAGCAGCTTAGGCGGGATGGACGCGGAGACCCAGTACTTC,CASSLGGMDAETQYF
.,TRBV12-3/TRBV12-4,.,TRBJ2-3,TGTGCCAGCAGTCCTCCCGGACTCCTGGGGACAGATACGCAGTATTTT,CASSPPGLLGTDTQYF
.,TRBV7-8,few,TRBJ1-4,TGTGCCAGCGGGCAGGCCCGCCACAATGAAAAACTGTTTTTT,CASGQARHNEKLFF
TRBD1,TRBV5-1,.,TRBJ2-2,TGCGCCAGCAGCTTACCGGGACAGGGCAGGACCGGGGAGCTGTTTTTT,CASSLPGQGRTGELFF
TRBD2,TRBV15,many,TRBJ2-1,TGTGCCACCAGCAGAGATTCAGCGGGAGTGGGGAATGAGCAGTTCTTC,CATSRDSAGVGNEQFF